The source of this TCR beta chain is a study of read filtering for tumor transcriptome and immune sequencing. As for the study in general: After DNase treatment, RNA was made into whole-transcriptome libraries.

Germline CDR1 reads MNHNY; CDR2 reads SVGAGI (reference sequence). The length of the CDR3 is 15 residues. Trimming took 2 bases from V and 0 from J; bases not matched to a gene: 2. Molecular barcoded adaptors covering alpha/delta and beta/gamma chains were used on 400 to 450 ng RNA. TCRdb passed the reads through MiXCR, listing each CDR3 protein once. The data show about 57,000 distinct CDR3 sequences, 20% seen once. Input material: a population of CD138-negative cells sorted from bone marrow. This chain connects TRBV6-6 to TRBJ1-2; 8 bases agree with TRBD1. The sequence was collected from a donor aged 40 or older with multiple myeloma. CDR3 sequence (DNA): TGTGCCAGCAGTTACCCGGACAGGGCTAACTATGGCTACACCTTC. This codes for CASSYPDRANYGYTF.